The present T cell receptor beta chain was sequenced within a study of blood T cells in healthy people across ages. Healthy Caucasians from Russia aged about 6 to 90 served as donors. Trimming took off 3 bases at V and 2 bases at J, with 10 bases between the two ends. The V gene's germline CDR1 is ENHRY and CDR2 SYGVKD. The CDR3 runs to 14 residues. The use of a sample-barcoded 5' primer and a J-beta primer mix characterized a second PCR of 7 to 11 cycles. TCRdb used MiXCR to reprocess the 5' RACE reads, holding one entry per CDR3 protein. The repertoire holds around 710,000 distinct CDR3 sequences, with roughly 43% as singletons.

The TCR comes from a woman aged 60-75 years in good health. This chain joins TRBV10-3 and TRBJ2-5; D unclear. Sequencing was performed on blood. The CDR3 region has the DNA TGTGCCATCAGTGAAGGGCAGGAGCAAGAGACCCAGTACTTC. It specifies CAISEGQEQETQYF.